This entry features one TCR beta chain sequence. Positively selected for CCR7, the CD45RO-negative cells used as naive CD8 cells excluded terminally differentiated effector memory CD45RA+ cells. The data derive from a study of shared clonotypes between healthy human individuals. TCRdb keeps only in-frame clones here, not all; method: immunoSEQ multiplex PCR. The sample lists hundreds of thousands of clones, 96% occurring once. There are 16 residues in the CDR3. Germline CDR1 reads MNHEY; CDR2 reads SMNVEV (reference sequence). The V segment lost 8 bases and the J segment 5 bases; nucleotides outside the gene matches: 9.

Sequencing input: naive CD8+ T cells sorted from blood. This sequence joins TRBV27 and TRBJ2-7, with 16 bases lining up with TRBD2. The source is a woman in her twenties or thirties in good health. The CDR3 DNA is TGTGCCAGCGCTCCCGGGACTAGCGGGAGGGCCCACGAGCAGTACTTC. Translation: CASAPGTSGRAHEQYF.